Given below is one TCR beta chain in context. Germline CDR1 DFQATT, CDR2 SNEGSKA (reference sequence). This CDR3 contains 11 residues. V lost 3 bases to trimming and J lost 8 bases, with 10 bases between them. This sample is drawn from a study of blood T cell repertoires in COVID-19. Study details: Nucleic acid was either cDNA or gDNA, and it came from T cells, B-cell-depleted T cells, or PBMCs.

As originally analysed: Reference gene primers were amplified, and this amplification served to estimate nucleated cell counts. The protocol was immunoSEQ multiplex PCR, while the TCRdb copy is restricted to in-frame clones and leaves out a portion. The V and J calls and clone size come from that table; D and trimming were worked out from the DNA. In the table there are fewer than 85,000 clones, 70% to 90% of which are singletons. The sequencing input was peripheral blood. The V gene is TRBV20-1, the J gene TRBJ1-2; a possible D gene is TRBD1 (5 bases). This TCR was recovered from a middle-aged man with active COVID-19. The CDR3: CSARSGLGYTF. The CDR3 DNA is TGCAGTGCTAGGTCAGGGTTAGGCTACACCTTC.